The rows below give T cell receptor beta chains drawn from one sample of a study of a mutant IDH1 vaccine in newly diagnosed glioma. Antigen specificity for these receptors is unknown. Libraries were prepared by immunoSEQ multiplex PCR; TCRdb keeps only in-frame clonotypes and omits some of them. The table shows about 48,000 clones, with approximately 79% occurring only once. The specimen was PBMCs, collected from a glioma patient whose treatment included an IDH1 peptide vaccine. These receptors were taken from a man aged 40-49 years with glioma. Each CDR3 is given with its conserved first and last residue. Fields, in order: D gene, J gene, V gene, clone size, CDR3 DNA, CDR3 protein. D genes are given only for firm matches. Clone size is shown for a subset of rows, as once, few, many or a class of expanded clone.

D gene: NA
J gene: TRBJ1-4
V gene: TRBV29-1
clone size: NA
CDR3 DNA: TGCAGCGTTGGATCCGGGTCTGAAAAACTGTTTTTT
CDR3 protein: CSVGSGSEKLFF

D gene: NA
J gene: TRBJ2-7
V gene: TRBV4-1
clone size: NA
CDR3 DNA: TGCGCCAGCAGCCAAAAAGCGGAATACGAGCAGTACTTC
CDR3 protein: CASSQKAEYEQYF

D gene: TRBD1
J gene: TRBJ1-3
V gene: TRBV30
clone size: NA
CDR3 DNA: TGTGCCTGGAGTCTGGGGACAGTTTCCGGAAACACCATATATTTT
CDR3 protein: CAWSLGTVSGNTIYF

D gene: TRBD1
J gene: TRBJ1-4
V gene: TRBV29-1
clone size: NA
CDR3 DNA: TGCAGCGTTGGAGCAGGGGGGGAAGAAAAACTGTTTTTT
CDR3 protein: CSVGAGGEEKLFF

D gene: NA
J gene: TRBJ1-6
V gene: TRBV4-1
clone size: NA
CDR3 DNA: TGCGCCAGCAGCCAACTGGATTTAATCTCCTATAATTCACCCCTCCACTTT
CDR3 protein: CASSQLDLISYNSPLHF

D gene: NA
J gene: TRBJ1-1
V gene: TRBV18
clone size: NA
CDR3 DNA: TGTGCCAGCTCACCATCGGCGAAGAACACTGAAGCTTTCTTT
CDR3 protein: CASSPSAKNTEAFF

D gene: NA
J gene: TRBJ1-2
V gene: TRBV19
clone size: NA
CDR3 DNA: TGTGCCAGTAGTATTTCAGGCAACCTTAACTATGGCTACACCTTC
CDR3 protein: CASSISGNLNYGYTF

D gene: NA
J gene: TRBJ1-2
V gene: TRBV9
clone size: NA
CDR3 DNA: TGTGCCAGCAGCGTAGCAGGGAACTATGGCTACACCTTC
CDR3 protein: CASSVAGNYGYTF

D gene: NA
J gene: TRBJ1-2
V gene: TRBV4-2
clone size: NA
CDR3 DNA: TGTGCCAGCAGCCAAGGCTTTAACTATGGCTACACCTTC
CDR3 protein: CASSQGFNYGYTF

D gene: TRBD1
J gene: TRBJ2-2
V gene: TRBV7-6
clone size: NA
CDR3 DNA: TGTGCCAGCAGCCAAGCCGGGACAGGGGGGTTCGGGGAGCTGTTTTTT
CDR3 protein: CASSQAGTGGFGELFF

D gene: NA
J gene: TRBJ2-3
V gene: TRBV4-2
clone size: NA
CDR3 DNA: TGTGCCAGCAGCCAAGACCCAGGGGGGGGCTCGGGGGATACGCAGTATTTT
CDR3 protein: CASSQDPGGGSGDTQYF

D gene: TRBD2
J gene: TRBJ2-1
V gene: TRBV5-1
clone size: NA
CDR3 DNA: TGCGCCAGCCGCTGGGATGCGGGGGGGCCTGAGCAGTTCTTC
CDR3 protein: CASRWDAGGPEQFF

D gene: TRBD1
J gene: TRBJ1-2
V gene: TRBV19
clone size: NA
CDR3 DNA: TGTGCCAGTAAACCGGACGGGACAGGGTCTGGCTACACCTTC
CDR3 protein: CASKPDGTGSGYTF

D gene: NA
J gene: TRBJ2-5
V gene: TRBV5-1
clone size: NA
CDR3 DNA: TGCGCCAGCAGCCCGGGGTCGGGAAACCAAGAGACCCAGTACTTC
CDR3 protein: CASSPGSGNQETQYF

D gene: NA
J gene: TRBJ1-1
V gene: TRBV29-1
clone size: few
CDR3 DNA: TGCAGCGTTGAGTTGTCTGGGCTGCCTGAAGCTTTCTTT
CDR3 protein: CSVELSGLPEAFF

D gene: TRBD1
J gene: TRBJ2-7
V gene: TRBV29-1
clone size: NA
CDR3 DNA: TGCAGCGTTCGACAGGGGGCGCTTCCCGAGCAGTACTTC
CDR3 protein: CSVRQGALPEQYF

D gene: NA
J gene: TRBJ1-6
V gene: TRBV15
clone size: NA
CDR3 DNA: TGTGCCACCAGCACCACGACAGGAAGGAGCTCCTATAATTCACCCCTCCACTTT
CDR3 protein: CATSTTTGRSSYNSPLHF

D gene: NA
J gene: TRBJ2-3
V gene: TRBV27
clone size: few
CDR3 DNA: TGTGCCAGCAGTTTAAAGTGGGGCGTCCAAGATACGCAGTATTTT
CDR3 protein: CASSLKWGVQDTQYF

D gene: NA
J gene: TRBJ1-1
V gene: TRBV9
clone size: NA
CDR3 DNA: TGTGCCAGCAGCGAACACAGCGGGACTGAAGCTTTCTTT
CDR3 protein: CASSEHSGTEAFF

D gene: NA
J gene: TRBJ1-6
V gene: TRBV18
clone size: NA
CDR3 DNA: TGTGCCAGCTCACCCCGCGATGGATCACCCCTCCACTTT
CDR3 protein: CASSPRDGSPLHF

D gene: NA
J gene: TRBJ1-4
V gene: TRBV21-1
clone size: few
CDR3 DNA: TGTGCCAGCTCCCTCCAACAGGGGAGGAGAGAAAAACTGTTTTTT
CDR3 protein: CASSLQQGRREKLFF

D gene: NA
J gene: TRBJ1-1
V gene: TRBV11-1
clone size: NA
CDR3 DNA: TGTGCCAGCAGCTCGACAGGGAACACTGAAGCTTTCTTT
CDR3 protein: CASSSTGNTEAFF

D gene: NA
J gene: TRBJ1-2
V gene: TRBV9
clone size: NA
CDR3 DNA: TGTGCCAGCAGCGTTAATGCGCGCTATGGCTACACCTTC
CDR3 protein: CASSVNARYGYTF

D gene: TRBD2
J gene: TRBJ2-1
V gene: TRBV6-5
clone size: NA
CDR3 DNA: TGTGCCAGCAGCCTTAGCGGGGACTCCTACAATGAGCAGTTCTTC
CDR3 protein: CASSLSGDSYNEQFF

D gene: NA
J gene: TRBJ1-1
V gene: TRBV5-1
clone size: NA
CDR3 DNA: TGCGCCAGCAGCTTGGGCCACTACACTGAAGCTTTCTTT
CDR3 protein: CASSLGHYTEAFF

D gene: TRBD2
J gene: TRBJ2-1
V gene: TRBV5-1
clone size: once
CDR3 DNA: TGCGCCAGCAGCTTGAGCGGGGGCAATGAGCAGTTCTTC
CDR3 protein: CASSLSGGNEQFF

D gene: NA
J gene: TRBJ2-1
V gene: TRBV6-1
clone size: NA
CDR3 DNA: TGTGCCAGCAGTTTTGCTGGGGTTGGGGTTAGAGAGCAGTTCTTC
CDR3 protein: CASSFAGVGVREQFF

D gene: NA
J gene: TRBJ1-5
V gene: TRBV5-6
clone size: once
CDR3 DNA: TGTGCCAGCAGCTTGTTAGCTAGAGGCAATCAGCCCCAGCATTTT
CDR3 protein: CASSLLARGNQPQHF

D gene: NA
J gene: TRBJ2-5
V gene: TRBV18
clone size: NA
CDR3 DNA: TGTGCCAGCTCACCACGGGACGGAGAGACCCAGTACTTC
CDR3 protein: CASSPRDGETQYF

D gene: NA
J gene: TRBJ2-1
V gene: TRBV5-4
clone size: NA
CDR3 DNA: TGTGCCAGCAGCGGGGGGAACTCCTACAATGAGCAGTTCTTC
CDR3 protein: CASSGGNSYNEQFF

D gene: NA
J gene: TRBJ1-1
V gene: TRBV6-5
clone size: few
CDR3 DNA: TGTGCCAGCAGTTACTTGGACGACACTGAAGCTTTCTTT
CDR3 protein: CASSYLDDTEAFF

D gene: NA
J gene: TRBJ2-5
V gene: TRBV18
clone size: once
CDR3 DNA: TGTGCCAGCTCACCGAATTCCGGGACCCAAGAGACCCAGTACTTC
CDR3 protein: CASSPNSGTQETQYF

D gene: TRBD1
J gene: TRBJ2-1
V gene: TRBV30
clone size: NA
CDR3 DNA: TGTGCCTGGAATGGACAGGGGATCGATGAGCAGTTCTTC
CDR3 protein: CAWNGQGIDEQFF

D gene: TRBD1
J gene: TRBJ2-3
V gene: TRBV4-2
clone size: NA
CDR3 DNA: TGTGCCAGCAGCCAAGATGGGACAGGCGTGAAAGATACGCAGTATTTT
CDR3 protein: CASSQDGTGVKDTQYF

D gene: NA
J gene: TRBJ2-3
V gene: TRBV4-1
clone size: NA
CDR3 DNA: TGCGCCAGCAGCCAGAGATTGACAGTTGATAGCACAGATACGCAGTATTTT
CDR3 protein: CASSQRLTVDSTDTQYF

D gene: NA
J gene: TRBJ2-7
V gene: TRBV7-8
clone size: NA
CDR3 DNA: TGTGCCAGCACCCCCAGAGGGGACGCCTACGAGCAGTACTTC
CDR3 protein: CASTPRGDAYEQYF

D gene: NA
J gene: TRBJ1-2
V gene: TRBV14
clone size: NA
CDR3 DNA: TGTGCCAGCAGCTTCATCGGCTATGGCTACACCTTC
CDR3 protein: CASSFIGYGYTF

D gene: TRBD1
J gene: TRBJ2-6
V gene: TRBV5-6
clone size: NA
CDR3 DNA: TGTGCCAGCAGCCCCGGGACAGGGGCCTCTGGGGCCAACGTCCTGACTTTC
CDR3 protein: CASSPGTGASGANVLTF

D gene: NA
J gene: TRBJ2-1
V gene: TRBV5-1
clone size: NA
CDR3 DNA: TGCGCCAGCAGCCAAACGGGGATGAACACCTACAATGAGCAGTTCTTC
CDR3 protein: CASSQTGMNTYNEQFF

D gene: NA
J gene: TRBJ2-7
V gene: TRBV6-6
clone size: NA
CDR3 DNA: TGTGCCAGCAGTCCCCGACAGGCGACCTACGAGCAGTACTTC
CDR3 protein: CASSPRQATYEQYF

D gene: NA
J gene: TRBJ2-7
V gene: TRBV9
clone size: NA
CDR3 DNA: TGTGCCAGCGGGGGCGGCAGGAACGAGCAGTACTTC
CDR3 protein: CASGGGRNEQYF

D gene: NA
J gene: TRBJ1-1
V gene: TRBV19
clone size: NA
CDR3 DNA: TGTGCCAGTAGTACTATAGCGGAGCACGGAGCTTTCTTT
CDR3 protein: CASSTIAEHGAFF

D gene: TRBD1
J gene: TRBJ1-5
V gene: TRBV15
clone size: few
CDR3 DNA: TGTGCCACCAGCAGAGTTACCCAGGGACAGTTGTGGAATCAGCCCCAGCATTTT
CDR3 protein: CATSRVTQGQLWNQPQHF

D gene: TRBD1
J gene: TRBJ2-7
V gene: TRBV5-5
clone size: NA
CDR3 DNA: TGTGCCAGCAGCGGAGGGACAGGAGTGACCTACGAGCAGTACTTC
CDR3 protein: CASSGGTGVTYEQYF

D gene: NA
J gene: TRBJ2-6
V gene: TRBV30
clone size: NA
CDR3 DNA: TGTGCCTGGAGTCAGGCCAAGTTCTCTGGGGCCAACGTCCTGACTTTC
CDR3 protein: CAWSQAKFSGANVLTF

D gene: NA
J gene: TRBJ1-1
V gene: TRBV5-4
clone size: NA
CDR3 DNA: TGTGCCAGCAGCTTGCAGGGGATAAACACTGAAGCTTTCTTT
CDR3 protein: CASSLQGINTEAFF

D gene: TRBD1
J gene: TRBJ2-1
V gene: TRBV10-3
clone size: NA
CDR3 DNA: TGTGCCATCAGTGAGGCGTTGGGGACAGGTTACAATGAGCAGTTCTTC
CDR3 protein: CAISEALGTGYNEQFF

D gene: NA
J gene: TRBJ1-2
V gene: TRBV25-1
clone size: NA
CDR3 DNA: TGTGCCAGCAGTGGCCTCTCGGGATATGGCTACACCTTC
CDR3 protein: CASSGLSGYGYTF

D gene: NA
J gene: TRBJ2-1
V gene: TRBV12-5
clone size: NA
CDR3 DNA: TGTGCTAGTGGTTACCTGGATCGTGAGCAGTTCTTC
CDR3 protein: CASGYLDREQFF

D gene: TRBD1
J gene: TRBJ1-2
V gene: TRBV6-6
clone size: NA
CDR3 DNA: TGTGCCAGCAGTCTAACAGGGGATGGCTACACCTTC
CDR3 protein: CASSLTGDGYTF

D gene: NA
J gene: TRBJ1-2
V gene: TRBV6-1
clone size: NA
CDR3 DNA: TGTGCCAGCAGTGAAGCGAACCCATCATCCTGGGGGGGCTACACCTTC
CDR3 protein: CASSEANPSSWGGYTF

D gene: TRBD1
J gene: TRBJ2-6
V gene: TRBV29-1
clone size: NA
CDR3 DNA: TGCAGCGTTATCCGCGACAGGGGCGAGTCTGGGGCCAACGTCCTGACTTTC
CDR3 protein: CSVIRDRGESGANVLTF

D gene: TRBD1
J gene: TRBJ1-5
V gene: TRBV15
clone size: NA
CDR3 DNA: TGTGCCACCAGCAGGACAGGGTCCAATCAGCCCCAGCATTTT
CDR3 protein: CATSRTGSNQPQHF

D gene: NA
J gene: TRBJ2-7
V gene: TRBV7-9
clone size: NA
CDR3 DNA: TGTGCCAGCAGCTTAGTACCCTACGAGCAGTACTTC
CDR3 protein: CASSLVPYEQYF

D gene: NA
J gene: TRBJ1-3
V gene: TRBV7-8
clone size: NA
CDR3 DNA: TGTGCCAGCAGCTCTTCGTTGCGGGAAAACACCATATATTTT
CDR3 protein: CASSSSLRENTIYF

D gene: TRBD1
J gene: TRBJ1-6
V gene: TRBV6-1
clone size: NA
CDR3 DNA: TGTGCCAGCAGCGGAAAGGGACAGCGGGGGGGCCTCCACTTT
CDR3 protein: CASSGKGQRGGLHF

D gene: NA
J gene: TRBJ2-5
V gene: TRBV6-1
clone size: NA
CDR3 DNA: TGTGCCAGCAGTGAATCCAGGGGAGAGACCCAGTACTTC
CDR3 protein: CASSESRGETQYF